The rows below give T cell receptor beta chains drawn from one sample of a study of CD8+CD57+ T cells in acquired aplastic anemia. TCRdb fed the reads into MiXCR, producing one record per CDR3 protein. Among under 250,000 distinct CDR3 sequences listed, 30% to 40% were seen once. The sequencing input was sorted CD4+, CD8+, or CD8+CD57+ T cells (not recorded which) from PBMCs. The receptor source for this set is a human donor in good health, serving as a control. The CDR3 runs from the conserved cysteine through the conserved F or W. D genes are given only for firm matches. Only some rows state a clone size, as once, few, many or a class for expanded clones.

j_call | clone_size | d_call | v_call | cdr3_nt | cdr3_aa
TRBJ2-7 | many | TRBD2 | TRBV4-1 | TGCGCCAGCAGCCAAGGGCGGGGGGATCTGGCCTACGAGCAGTACTTC | CASSQGRGDLAYEQYF
TRBJ2-5 | many | . | TRBV20-1 | TGCAGTGCTAGAATTGCAGGAGGGATTGAGACCCAGTACTTC | CSARIAGGIETQYF
TRBJ2-3 | . | . | TRBV5-1 | TGCGCCAGCAGCTTAGTAGGTCCCAGCACTTTAGATACGCAGTATTTT | CASSLVGPSTLDTQYF
TRBJ2-3 | many | . | TRBV29-1 | TGCAGCACCCATGGGGCCACAGATACGCAGTATTTT | CSTHGATDTQYF
TRBJ2-5 | many | . | TRBV18 | TGTGCCAGCAGCCCTGGTGAGACCCAGTACTTC | CASSPGETQYF
TRBJ1-2 | many | . | TRBV19 | TGTGCCAGTACCCGGGAGAGCTATGGCTACACCTTC | CASTRESYGYTF
TRBJ2-7 | many | TRBD1 | TRBV15 | TGTGCCACCAGCAGAAGACAGGGGGCTAGCTACGAGCAGTACTTC | CATSRRQGASYEQYF
TRBJ1-2 | . | TRBD1 | TRBV5-1 | TGCGCCAGCAGCCCACGGGGGGGGGACAGTAGTGGCTACACCTTC | CASSPRGGDSSGYTF
TRBJ2-1 | many | TRBD2 | TRBV5-1 | TGCGCCAGCAGCGGCCTAGCGGGAGGGCCTGATGAGCAGTTCTTC | CASSGLAGGPDEQFF
TRBJ1-1 | . | TRBD1 | TRBV29-1 | TGCAGCGCACGGACAGGGGGAGACACTGAAGCTTTCTTT | CSARTGGDTEAFF
TRBJ1-2 | many | TRBD1 | TRBV6-1 | TGTGCCAGTAGCGACAGGGGGCTTGTTGGCTACACCTTC | CASSDRGLVGYTF
TRBJ1-1 | few | TRBD1 | TRBV4-1 | TGCGCCAGCAGCCAAGATACCGTGTCTTGGCCCCGGGACAGGTTGGTTTTCTTT | CASSQDTVSWPRDRLVFF
TRBJ2-7 | many | TRBD1 | TRBV4-2 | TGTGCCAGCTGCAAGGGACAGGGTAATACCTACGAGCAGTACTTC | CASCKGQGNTYEQYF
TRBJ2-7 | many | TRBD1 | TRBV5-1 | TGCGCCAGCAGCTTGGCGGACAGGTTCTCCTACGAGCAGTACTTC | CASSLADRFSYEQYF
TRBJ2-3 | . | TRBD2 | TRBV7-3 | TGTGCCAGCAGGCTTGGCGGGGGGTCAGATACGCAGTATTTT | CASRLGGGSDTQYF
TRBJ2-2 | . | TRBD1 | TRBV7-3 | TGTGCCAGCGGGTGGGGGACAGGGTACACCGGGGAGCTGTTTTTT | CASGWGTGYTGELFF
TRBJ1-4 | . | TRBD1 | TRBV2 | TGTGCCAGCAGGACCGGGACAGGGGGAAGGACTAATGAAAAACTGTTTTTT | CASRTGTGGRTNEKLFF
TRBJ2-2 | many | TRBD2 | TRBV15 | TGTGCCACCAGCAGATTCTCCCTAGCGGGGGTCGCGAACACCGGGGAGCTGTTTTTT | CATSRFSLAGVANTGELFF
TRBJ2-7 | . | TRBD2 | TRBV15 | TGTGCCACCAGCAGCGGACTAGCGGGCCGCTCCTACGAGCAGTACTTC | CATSSGLAGRSYEQYF
TRBJ1-2 | . | TRBD1 | TRBV2 | TGTGCCAGCAGTCCCGGGACAGACTATGGCTACGCCTTC | CASSPGTDYGYAF
TRBJ2-2 | few | TRBD1 | TRBV11-1 | TGTGCCAGCAGCTCGACCCCCCAAGGACAGGTTCGGACCGGGGAGCTGTTTTTT | CASSSTPQGQVRTGELFF
TRBJ1-2 | many | . | TRBV6-5 | TGTGCCAGCAGTTACAGGCGGGGGTTTGGCTACACCTTC | CASSYRRGFGYTF
TRBJ1-1 | . | . | TRBV12-3/TRBV12-4 | TGTGCCAGCAGTCGAATTGACACCTTGAACACTGAAGCTTTCTTT | CASSRIDTLNTEAFF
TRBJ1-1 | many | TRBD1 | TRBV7-2 | TGTGCCAGCAGCTTACAGGGGGTTGGGAACACTGAAGCTTTCTTT | CASSLQGVGNTEAFF
TRBJ2-5 | few | TRBD1 | TRBV5-6 | TGTGCCAGCAGCTCCACCCCTGGACAGGGAGAGACCCAGTACTTC | CASSSTPGQGETQYF
TRBJ2-3 | . | TRBD1 | TRBV5-1 | TGCGCCAGCAGCTCTGGACCCGCAGGGGGCCTCACAGATACGCAGTATTTT | CASSSGPAGGLTDTQYF
TRBJ1-3 | many | . | TRBV19 | TGTGCCAGTAGTATCCAGGGTTTTGGAAACACCATATATTTT | CASSIQGFGNTIYF
TRBJ1-4 | . | TRBD1 | TRBV20-1 | TGCAGTGCTAGAGATAGGGCAGGGGGTTCTGAAAAACTGTCTTTT | CSARDRAGGSEKLSF
TRBJ1-6 | many | . | TRBV3-1 | TGTGCCAGCAGCCAAGGGCAGGGCGCTCAGGGTTCACCCCTCCACTTT | CASSQGQGAQGSPLHF
TRBJ1-5 | . | TRBD1 | TRBV29-1 | TGCAGCGCTCCGGGACAGGGCTATCAGCCCCAGCATTTT | CSAPGQGYQPQHF
TRBJ2-1 | . | . | TRBV11-2 | TGTGCCAGCAGCTTAGACGGCACTGCCGGTGAGCAGTTCTTC | CASSLDGTAGEQFF
TRBJ1-1 | . | . | TRBV30 | TGTGCCTGGAGTGTGAAGTCAGACACTGAAGCTTTCTTT | CAWSVKSDTEAFF
TRBJ2-7 | many | TRBD2 | TRBV20-1 | TGCAGTGCGAGACTAGCGGGAGGGCTGATTCGTGAGCAGTACTTC | CSARLAGGLIREQYF
TRBJ2-5 | few | . | TRBV7-2 | TGTGCCAGCAGCATCAACTCCGGGGTTTTACTAGAGACCCAGTACTTC | CASSINSGVLLETQYF
TRBJ1-6 | . | TRBD1 | TRBV7-2 | TGTGCCAGCAGCTGGGACAGGGACTCACCCCTCCACTTT | CASSWDRDSPLHF
TRBJ1-4 | . | TRBD1 | TRBV3-1 | TGTGCCAGCAGCCAAGGGACAGGCTTTGCAACTAATGAAAAACTGTTTTTT | CASSQGTGFATNEKLFF